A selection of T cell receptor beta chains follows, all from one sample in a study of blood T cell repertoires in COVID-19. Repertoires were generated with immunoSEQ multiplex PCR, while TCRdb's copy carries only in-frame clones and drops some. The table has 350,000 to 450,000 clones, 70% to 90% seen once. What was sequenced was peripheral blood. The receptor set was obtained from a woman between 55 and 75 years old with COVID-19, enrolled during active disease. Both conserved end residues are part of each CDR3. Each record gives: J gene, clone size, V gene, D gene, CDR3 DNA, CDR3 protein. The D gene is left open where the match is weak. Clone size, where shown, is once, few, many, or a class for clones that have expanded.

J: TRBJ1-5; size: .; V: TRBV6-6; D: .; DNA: TGTGCCAGCAGTAACCTGTGGGGCGAGAGGGGGTCGCCCCAGCATTTT; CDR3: CASSNLWGERGSPQHF
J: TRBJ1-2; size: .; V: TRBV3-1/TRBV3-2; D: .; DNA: TGTGCCAGCAGCCAAGACGCGCCAGGGAGGGGTGGTGGCTACACCTTC; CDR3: CASSQDAPGRGGGYTF
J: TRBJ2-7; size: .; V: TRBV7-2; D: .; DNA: TGTGCCAGCAGACCGGGGGGGACAGGGAACTACGAGCAGTACTTC; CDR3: CASRPGGTGNYEQYF
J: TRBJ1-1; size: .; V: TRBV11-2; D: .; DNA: TGTGCCAGAGGGGGAATTGTGGACACTGAAGCTTTCTTT; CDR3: CARGGIVDTEAFF
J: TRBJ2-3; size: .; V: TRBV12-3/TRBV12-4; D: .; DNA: TGTGCCAGCGAGGCGGCCGGAACAGATACGCAGTATTTT; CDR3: CASEAAGTDTQYF
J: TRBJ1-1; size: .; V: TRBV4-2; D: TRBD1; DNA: TGTGCCAGCAGCCATCAGGACAGGGCGTCTGAAGCTTTCTTT; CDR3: CASSHQDRASEAFF
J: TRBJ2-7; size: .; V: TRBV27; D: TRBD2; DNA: TGTGCCAGCAGTACGCAGCGGGGGGGTTCCTACGAGCAGTACTTC; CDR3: CASSTQRGGSYEQYF
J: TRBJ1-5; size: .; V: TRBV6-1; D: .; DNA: TGTGCCAGCAGTGAAAACAGGGAATATCAGCCCCAGCATTTT; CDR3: CASSENREYQPQHF
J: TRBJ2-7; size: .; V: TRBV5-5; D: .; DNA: TGTGCCAGCAGCTTGGCCATAGGGAGCTCCTACGAGCAGTACTTC; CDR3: CASSLAIGSSYEQYF
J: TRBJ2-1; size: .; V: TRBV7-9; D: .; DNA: TGTGCCAGCAGTCAACCCAAGGGGGGGGGTAATTACAATGAGCAGTTCTTC; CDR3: CASSQPKGGGNYNEQFF
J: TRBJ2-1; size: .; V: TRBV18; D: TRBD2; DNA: TGTGCCAGCTCACCGACGACTAGCGGCTACAATGAGCAGTTCTTC; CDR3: CASSPTTSGYNEQFF
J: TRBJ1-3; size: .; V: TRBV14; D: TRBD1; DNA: TGTGCCAGCAGCCAAGGACAGGGAGCTGGAAACACCATATATTTT; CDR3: CASSQGQGAGNTIYF
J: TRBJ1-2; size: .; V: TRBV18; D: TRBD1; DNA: TGTGCCAGCTCACAGGGGGCACAAATCTATGGCTACACCTTC; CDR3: CASSQGAQIYGYTF
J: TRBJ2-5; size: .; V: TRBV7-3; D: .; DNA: TGTGCCAGCAGCTTAGACGGGACTCAAGAGACCCAGTACTTC; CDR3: CASSLDGTQETQYF
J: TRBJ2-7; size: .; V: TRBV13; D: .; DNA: TGTGCCAGCAGCCAAGGCTGGGGTCCGGGGGAGCAGTACTTC; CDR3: CASSQGWGPGEQYF
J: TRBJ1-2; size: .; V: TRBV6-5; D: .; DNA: TGTGCCAGCAGTTCCGGCAGGGTGGAAGGCTACACCTTC; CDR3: CASSSGRVEGYTF
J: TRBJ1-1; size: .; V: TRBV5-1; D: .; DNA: TGCGCCAGCAGCGCTGGAGGGAACACTGAAGCTTTCTTT; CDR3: CASSAGGNTEAFF
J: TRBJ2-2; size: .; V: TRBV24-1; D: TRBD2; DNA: TGTGCCACGGGGCCTAGCGGGGGAACCGGGGAGCTGTTTTTT; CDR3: CATGPSGGTGELFF
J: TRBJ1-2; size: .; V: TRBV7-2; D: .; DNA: TGTGCCAGCAGCTTAGCAGGACTGAGCCCGGGCTACACCTTC; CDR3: CASSLAGLSPGYTF
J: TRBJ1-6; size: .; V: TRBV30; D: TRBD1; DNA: TGTGCCTGGAGTGCCTCCGACAGGGAGAATTCACCCCTCCACTTT; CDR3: CAWSASDRENSPLHF
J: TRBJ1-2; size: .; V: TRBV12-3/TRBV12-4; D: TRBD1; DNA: TGTGCCAGCAGTTTGGGACAGATCTATGGCTACACCTTC; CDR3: CASSLGQIYGYTF
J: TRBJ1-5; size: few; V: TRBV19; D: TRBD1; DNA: TGTGCCAGTATTGAGGGGGCTTATAGCAATCAGCCCCAGCATTTT; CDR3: CASIEGAYSNQPQHF
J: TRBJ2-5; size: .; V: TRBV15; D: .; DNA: TGTGCCACCAGCAGGACAGTCCAAGAGACCCAGTACTTC; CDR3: CATSRTVQETQYF
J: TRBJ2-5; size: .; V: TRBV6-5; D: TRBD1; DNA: TGTGCCAGCAGTTACTCGGGCGGGACAGGACAAGAGACCCAGTACTTC; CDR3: CASSYSGGTGQETQYF
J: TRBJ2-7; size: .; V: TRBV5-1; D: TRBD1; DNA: TGCGCCAGCAGCCCGGACAGGGTCGAGCAGTACTTC; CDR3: CASSPDRVEQYF